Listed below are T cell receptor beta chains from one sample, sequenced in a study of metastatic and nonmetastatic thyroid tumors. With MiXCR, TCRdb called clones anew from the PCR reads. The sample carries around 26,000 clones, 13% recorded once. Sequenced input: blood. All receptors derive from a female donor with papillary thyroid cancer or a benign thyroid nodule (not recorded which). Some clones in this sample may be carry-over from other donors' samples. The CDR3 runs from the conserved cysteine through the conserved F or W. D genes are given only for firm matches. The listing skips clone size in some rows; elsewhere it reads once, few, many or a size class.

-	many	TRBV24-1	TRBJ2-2	TGTGCCACCAGTGATGCAGCCATGGGTACCGGGGAGCTGTTTTTT	CATSDAAMGTGELFF
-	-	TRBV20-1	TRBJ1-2	TGCAGTGCGCCTACTACACGGACGGATGGCTACACCTTC	CSAPTTRTDGYTF
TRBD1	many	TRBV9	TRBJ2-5	TGTGCCAGCGGTCGGGGACAGGGCGAGGGCCAAGAGACCCAGTACTTC	CASGRGQGEGQETQYF
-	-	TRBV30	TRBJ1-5	TGTGCCTGGAGGACGGGGGGAAATCAGCCCCAGCATTTT	CAWRTGGNQPQHF
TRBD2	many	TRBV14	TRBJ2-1	TGTGCCAGCAGCCAAGACCAGACTAGCGGGGCCGCCGAGCAGTTCTTC	CASSQDQTSGAAEQFF
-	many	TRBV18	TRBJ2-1	TGTGCCAGCTCGGTCCTAGGCGGTAAGGGCTCCTACAATGAGCAGTTCTTC	CASSVLGGKGSYNEQFF
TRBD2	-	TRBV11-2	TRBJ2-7	TGTGCCAGCAGCTTAGATCCTAGCGGGAGGGTGGAGCAGTACTTC	CASSLDPSGRVEQYF
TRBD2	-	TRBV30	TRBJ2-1	TGTGCCTGGAGTACACTAGCGGGATCTGTTTACAATGAGCAGTTCTTC	CAWSTLAGSVYNEQFF
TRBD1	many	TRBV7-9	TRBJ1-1	TGTGCCAGCAGCCGAGACAGGGTTGGAACTGAAGCTTTCTTT	CASSRDRVGTEAFF
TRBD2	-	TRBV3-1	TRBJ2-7	TGTGCCAGCACCAAAGCGGGAGGGTACGAGCAGTACTTC	CASTKAGGYEQYF
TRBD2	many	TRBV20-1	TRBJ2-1	TGCAGTGCTTGGACTAGCGCCCTATCCTACAATGAGCAGTTCTTC	CSAWTSALSYNEQFF
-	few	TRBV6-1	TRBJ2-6	TGTGCCAGCAGTAGGGTTGGGGCCAACGTCCTGACTTTC	CASSRVGANVLTF
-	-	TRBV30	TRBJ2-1	TGTGCCTGGAGTCGCTATTCGTTGGGTATGGATGAGCAGTTCTTC	CAWSRYSLGMDEQFF
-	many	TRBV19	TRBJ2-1	TGTGCCAGTAGTTCACCCCCCGGGTTAGCGCCATCCTACAATGAGCAGTTCTTC	CASSSPPGLAPSYNEQFF
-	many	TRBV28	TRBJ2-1	TGTGCCAGCAGCACAGCAGGGGGGGGTCACAATGAGCAGTTCTTC	CASSTAGGGHNEQFF
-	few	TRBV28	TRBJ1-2	TGTGCCAGCAGTTCATCCATGCCCGCGACATCTTCTTATGGCTACACCTTC	CASSSSMPATSSYGYTF
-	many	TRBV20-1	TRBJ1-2	TGCAGTGCTAGAGGGACAGACGATTCTCATGGCTACACCTTC	CSARGTDDSHGYTF
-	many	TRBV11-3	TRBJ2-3	TGTGCCAGCAGCTCCCGGACGAACACAGATACGCAGTATTTT	CASSSRTNTDTQYF
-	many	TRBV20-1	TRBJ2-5	TGCAGTGCTAGATATATAACAGGACAAGAGACCCAGTACTTC	CSARYITGQETQYF
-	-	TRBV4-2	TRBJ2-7	TGTGCCAGCAGCCAAGAGGGCAGTTCCTACGAGCAGTACTTC	CASSQEGSSYEQYF
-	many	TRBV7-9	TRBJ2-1	TGTGCCAGCAGCGGTCAGATCGGGGCGTCCAATGAGCAGTTCTTC	CASSGQIGASNEQFF
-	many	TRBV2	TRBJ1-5	TGTGCCAGCAGTTTGGGGGGGGGGAATCAGCCCCAGCATTTT	CASSLGGGNQPQHF
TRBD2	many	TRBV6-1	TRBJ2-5	TGTGCCAGCAGACTAGCGGGAACCACTCGCTCCCAGTACTTC	CASRLAGTTRSQYF
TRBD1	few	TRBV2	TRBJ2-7	TGTGCCAGCAGTGAAACAGGGGGCTTCGAGCAGTACTTC	CASSETGGFEQYF
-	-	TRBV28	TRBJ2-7	TGTGCCAGTAGTTTGGGAGAAGCTCTCCACGAGCAGTACTTC	CASSLGEALHEQYF
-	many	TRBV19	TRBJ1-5	TGTGCCAGTAGTCGGGACCTCAGGAGCAATCAGCCCCAGCATTTT	CASSRDLRSNQPQHF
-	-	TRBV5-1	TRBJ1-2	TGCGCCAGCAGCTACGGGGGCGAATATGGCTACACCTTC	CASSYGGEYGYTF
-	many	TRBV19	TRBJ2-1	TGTGCCAGTAGTATTAGGGGGGGGACTGGAGACAATGAGCAGTTCTTC	CASSIRGGTGDNEQFF
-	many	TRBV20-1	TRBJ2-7	TGCAGTGCTGTCCTCCGGGACGGGGTCTACGAGCAGTACTTC	CSAVLRDGVYEQYF
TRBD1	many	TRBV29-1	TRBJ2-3	TGCAGCGTTGATGGACAGGGTAATACGCAGTATTTT	CSVDGQGNTQYF
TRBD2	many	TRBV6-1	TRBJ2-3	TGTGCCAGCGGTGGGGGGCCCGGGACTAGCGGGGCCCCAGATACGCAGTATTTT	CASGGGPGTSGAPDTQYF
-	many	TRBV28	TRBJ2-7	TGTGCCAGCAGCTACACCGGGATAAGCCTCTACGAGCAGTACTTC	CASSYTGISLYEQYF
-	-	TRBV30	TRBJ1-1	TGTGCCTGGATATCCGGAGAAGCTTTCTTT	CAWISGEAFF
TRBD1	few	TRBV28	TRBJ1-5	TGTGCCAGTAGCGGGATGATGGGACAGGTTAGCAATCAGCCCCAGCATTTT	CASSGMMGQVSNQPQHF
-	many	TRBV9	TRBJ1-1	TGTGCCAGCAGCGTAGAATGGGGTTTGAGCACTGAAGCTTTCTTT	CASSVEWGLSTEAFF
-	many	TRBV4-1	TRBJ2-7	TGCGCCAGCAGCCAAGCACTTGAACAGGGCTCCTACGAGCAGTACTTC	CASSQALEQGSYEQYF
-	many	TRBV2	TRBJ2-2	TGTGCCAGCAGCCAGGACGCGCCGGGGACCGGGGAGCTGTTTTTT	CASSQDAPGTGELFF